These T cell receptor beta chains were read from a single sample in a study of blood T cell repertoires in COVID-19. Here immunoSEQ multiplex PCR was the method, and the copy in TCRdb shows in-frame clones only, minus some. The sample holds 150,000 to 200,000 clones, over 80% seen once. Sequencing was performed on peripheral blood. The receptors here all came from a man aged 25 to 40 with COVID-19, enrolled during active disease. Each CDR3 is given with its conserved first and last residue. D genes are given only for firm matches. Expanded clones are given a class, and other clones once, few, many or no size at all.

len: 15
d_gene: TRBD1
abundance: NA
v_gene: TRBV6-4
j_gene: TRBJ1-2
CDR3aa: CASTRTGDKNYGYTF
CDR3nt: TGTGCCAGCACCCGGACAGGGGATAAAAACTATGGCTACACCTTC

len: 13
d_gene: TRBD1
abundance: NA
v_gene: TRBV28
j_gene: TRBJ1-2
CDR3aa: CASTDRVRNGYTF
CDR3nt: TGTGCCAGCACCGACAGGGTCAGAAATGGCTACACCTTC

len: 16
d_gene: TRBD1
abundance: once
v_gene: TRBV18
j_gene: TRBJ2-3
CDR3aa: CASSLSRTGSTDTQYF
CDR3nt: TGTGCCAGCTCACTCTCCAGGACAGGGAGCACAGATACGCAGTATTTT

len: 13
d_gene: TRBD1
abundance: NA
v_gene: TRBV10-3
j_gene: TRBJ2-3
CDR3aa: CAMGQGWTDTQYF
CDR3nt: TGTGCCATGGGACAGGGGTGGACAGATACGCAGTATTTT

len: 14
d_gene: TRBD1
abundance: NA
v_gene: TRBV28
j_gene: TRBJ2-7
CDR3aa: CASSFGQGRKEQYF
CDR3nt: TGTGCCAGCAGTTTCGGACAGGGTCGCAAGGAGCAGTACTTC

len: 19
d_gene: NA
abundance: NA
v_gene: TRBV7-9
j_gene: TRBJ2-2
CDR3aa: CADSPPPILRADNTGELFF
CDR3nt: TGTGCCGATTCGCCCCCTCCTATCTTGAGAGCGGACAACACCGGGGAGCTGTTTTTT

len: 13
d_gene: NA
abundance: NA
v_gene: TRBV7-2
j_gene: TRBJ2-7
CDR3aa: CASSFLRDYEQYF
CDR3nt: TGTGCCAGCAGCTTCCTCCGGGACTACGAGCAGTACTTC

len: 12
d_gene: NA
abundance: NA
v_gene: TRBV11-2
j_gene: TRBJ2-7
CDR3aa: CASSLSVYEQYF
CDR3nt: TGTGCCAGCAGCTTAAGCGTCTACGAGCAGTACTTC

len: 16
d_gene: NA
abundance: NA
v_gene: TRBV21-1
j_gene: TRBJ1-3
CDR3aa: CASSRERDNSGNTIYF
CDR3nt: TGTGCCAGCAGCAGAGAACGGGACAACTCTGGAAACACCATATATTTT

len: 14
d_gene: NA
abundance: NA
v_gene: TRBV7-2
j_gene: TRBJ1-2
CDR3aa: CASSFFRGDGGYTF
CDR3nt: TGTGCCAGCAGCTTTTTTAGAGGAGATGGTGGCTACACCTTC

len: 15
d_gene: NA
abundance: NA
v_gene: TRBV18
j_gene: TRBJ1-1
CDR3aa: CASSPPYGVATEAFF
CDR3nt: TGTGCCAGCTCACCACCGTACGGGGTGGCCACTGAAGCTTTCTTT

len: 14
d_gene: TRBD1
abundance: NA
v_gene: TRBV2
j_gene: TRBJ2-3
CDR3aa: CASSRTGQSDTQYF
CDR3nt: TGTGCCAGCAGTCGGACAGGACAAAGTGATACGCAGTATTTT

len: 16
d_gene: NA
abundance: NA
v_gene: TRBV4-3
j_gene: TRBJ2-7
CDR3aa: CASSQDMGSFNYEQYF
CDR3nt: TGCGCCAGCAGCCAAGATATGGGCAGTTTCAATTACGAGCAGTACTTC

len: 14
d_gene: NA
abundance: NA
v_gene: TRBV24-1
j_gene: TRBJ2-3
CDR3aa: CATSDITGTDTQYF
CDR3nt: TGTGCCACCAGTGATATTACAGGGACAGATACGCAGTATTTT

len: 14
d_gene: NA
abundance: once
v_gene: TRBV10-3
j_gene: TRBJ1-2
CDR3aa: CAISLDKINYGYTF
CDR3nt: TGTGCCATCAGTCTCGACAAAATTAACTATGGCTACACCTTC

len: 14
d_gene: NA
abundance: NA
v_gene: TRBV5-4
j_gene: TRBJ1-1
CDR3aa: CASSSVTENTEAFF
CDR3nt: TGTGCCAGCAGCTCGGTCACAGAGAACACTGAAGCTTTCTTT

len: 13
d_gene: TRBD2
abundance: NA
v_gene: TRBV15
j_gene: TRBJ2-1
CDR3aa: CATSRGTSYEQFF
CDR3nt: TGTGCCACCAGCAGAGGGACTAGCTATGAGCAGTTCTTC

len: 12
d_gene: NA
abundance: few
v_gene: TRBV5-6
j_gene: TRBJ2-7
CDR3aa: CASSPGSYEQYF
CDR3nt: TGTGCCAGCAGCCCCGGGTCCTACGAGCAGTACTTC

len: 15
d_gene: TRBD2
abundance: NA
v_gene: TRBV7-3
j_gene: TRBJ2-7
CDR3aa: CASSPQAGGPSEQYF
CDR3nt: TGTGCCAGCAGCCCCCAAGCGGGAGGGCCTTCCGAGCAGTACTTC

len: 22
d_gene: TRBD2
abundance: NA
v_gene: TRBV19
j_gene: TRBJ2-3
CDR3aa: CASSIGGGAGTSGGYDTDTQYF
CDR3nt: TGTGCCAGTAGTATAGGCGGCGGGGCCGGGACTAGCGGGGGGTATGACACAGATACGCAGTATTTT

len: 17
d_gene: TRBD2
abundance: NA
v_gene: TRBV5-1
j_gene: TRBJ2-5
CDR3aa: CASSISPRGGFHETQYF
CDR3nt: TGCGCCAGCAGTATTAGTCCGCGGGGGGGCTTCCACGAGACCCAGTACTTC

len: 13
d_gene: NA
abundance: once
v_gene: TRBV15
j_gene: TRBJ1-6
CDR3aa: CATSRDIEAPLHF
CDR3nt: TGTGCCACCAGCAGAGATATAGAGGCACCCCTCCACTTT

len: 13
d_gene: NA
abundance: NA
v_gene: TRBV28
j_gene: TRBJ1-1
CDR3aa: CASSLSGVKKAFF
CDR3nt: TGTGCCAGCAGTTTATCAGGGGTTAAAAAAGCTTTCTTT

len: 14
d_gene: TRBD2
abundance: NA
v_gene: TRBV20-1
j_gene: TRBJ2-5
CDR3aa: CSASNPGEGETQYF
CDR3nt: TGCAGTGCTAGTAATCCGGGGGAGGGAGAGACCCAGTACTTC

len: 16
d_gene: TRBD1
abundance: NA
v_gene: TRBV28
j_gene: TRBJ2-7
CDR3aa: CASSSSAGGSFDEQYF
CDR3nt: TGTGCCAGCAGTTCATCGGCAGGGGGCTCTTTCGACGAGCAGTACTTC

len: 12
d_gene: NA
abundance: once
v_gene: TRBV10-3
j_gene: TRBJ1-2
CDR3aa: CAISDRGAGYTF
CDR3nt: TGTGCCATCAGTGATAGGGGCGCTGGCTACACCTTC

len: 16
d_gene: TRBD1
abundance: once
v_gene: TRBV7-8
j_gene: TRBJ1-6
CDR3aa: CASSVSGTGGNSPLHF
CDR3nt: TGTGCCAGCAGCGTCTCCGGGACAGGGGGAAATTCACCCCTCCACTTT

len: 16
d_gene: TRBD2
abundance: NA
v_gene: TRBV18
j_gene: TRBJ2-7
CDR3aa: CASSPQTSGGSYEQYF
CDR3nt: TGTGCCAGCTCGCCTCAGACTAGCGGGGGTTCCTACGAGCAGTACTTC

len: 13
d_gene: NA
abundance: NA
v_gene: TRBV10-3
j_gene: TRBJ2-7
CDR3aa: CAISMDKNYEQYF
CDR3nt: TGTGCCATCAGTATGGACAAGAACTACGAGCAGTACTTC

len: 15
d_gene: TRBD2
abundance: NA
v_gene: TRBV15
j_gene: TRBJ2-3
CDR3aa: CATSRGLAGSDTQYF
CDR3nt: TGTGCCACCAGCAGGGGACTAGCGGGCTCGGATACGCAGTATTTT

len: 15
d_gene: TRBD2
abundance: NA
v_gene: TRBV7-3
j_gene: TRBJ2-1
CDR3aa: CASSLRLAPYNEQFF
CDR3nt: TGTGCCAGCAGCCTCCGACTAGCGCCTTACAATGAGCAGTTCTTC

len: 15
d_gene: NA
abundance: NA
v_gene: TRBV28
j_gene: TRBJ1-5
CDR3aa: CASSEGGASNQPQHF
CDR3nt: TGTGCCAGCAGCGAAGGGGGGGCTAGCAATCAGCCCCAGCATTTT

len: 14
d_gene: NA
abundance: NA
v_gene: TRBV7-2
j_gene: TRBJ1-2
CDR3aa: CASSSWSGNYGYTF
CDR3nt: TGTGCCAGCAGCTCCTGGTCAGGGAACTATGGCTACACCTTC

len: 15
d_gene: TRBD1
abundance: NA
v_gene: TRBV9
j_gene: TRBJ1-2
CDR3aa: CASSATGDRSYGYTF
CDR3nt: TGTGCCAGCAGCGCTACCGGGGACAGATCATATGGCTACACCTTC

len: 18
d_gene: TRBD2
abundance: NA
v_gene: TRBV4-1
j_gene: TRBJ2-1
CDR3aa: CASSQEWASGRAYNEQFF
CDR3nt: TGCGCCAGCAGCCAAGAGTGGGCTAGCGGGAGGGCCTACAATGAGCAGTTCTTC

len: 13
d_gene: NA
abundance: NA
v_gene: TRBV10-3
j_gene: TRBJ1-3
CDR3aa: CADRPEGGNTIYF
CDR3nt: TGTGCCGACCGGCCGGAGGGTGGAAACACCATATATTTT

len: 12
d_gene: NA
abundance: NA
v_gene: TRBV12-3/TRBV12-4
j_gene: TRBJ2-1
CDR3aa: CASSPRYNEQFF
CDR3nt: TGTGCCAGCAGTCCCCGGTACAATGAGCAGTTCTTC

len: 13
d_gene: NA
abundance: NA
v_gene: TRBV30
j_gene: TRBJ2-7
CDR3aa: CAWSLGSSYEQYF
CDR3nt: TGTGCCTGGAGTCTCGGGAGCTCCTACGAGCAGTACTTC

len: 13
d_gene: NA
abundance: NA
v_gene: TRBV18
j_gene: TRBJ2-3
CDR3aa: CASSPRNADTQYF
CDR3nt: TGTGCCAGCTCACCCAGGAACGCAGATACGCAGTATTTT

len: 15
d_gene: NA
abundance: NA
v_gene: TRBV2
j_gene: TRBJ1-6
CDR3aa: CASSEQGPYNSPLHF
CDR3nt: TGTGCCAGCAGCGAACAGGGTCCCTATAATTCACCCCTCCACTTT